The clone carrying this TCR beta chain appeared a few times. Sequenced by immunoSEQ multiplex PCR; TCRdb stores in-frame clones only, minus some. This sample has approximately 250,000 clones, with around 89% found just once. The CDR3 totals 15 residues. V shed 4 bases, J shed 7 bases, and the junction held 9 bases outside the gene matches. Germline V CDR1 and CDR2: ENHRY, SYGVKD. The data belong to a study of blood T cell repertoires in COVID-19. As for the study in general: T cells, B-cell-depleted T cells, or PBMCs provided the cDNA or gDNA that served as material.

This receptor was taken from a woman in her 30s with acute COVID-19. The chain recombines TRBV10-3 with TRBJ2-2; TRBD2 matches at 7 bases. Sequenced material: PBMCs or T cells enriched from blood (not recorded which). CDR3 sequence (DNA): TGTGCCATCAGTGCGGGAGGAAACTCTGGCGGGGAGCTGTTTTTT. The encoded protein is CAISAGGNSGGELFF.